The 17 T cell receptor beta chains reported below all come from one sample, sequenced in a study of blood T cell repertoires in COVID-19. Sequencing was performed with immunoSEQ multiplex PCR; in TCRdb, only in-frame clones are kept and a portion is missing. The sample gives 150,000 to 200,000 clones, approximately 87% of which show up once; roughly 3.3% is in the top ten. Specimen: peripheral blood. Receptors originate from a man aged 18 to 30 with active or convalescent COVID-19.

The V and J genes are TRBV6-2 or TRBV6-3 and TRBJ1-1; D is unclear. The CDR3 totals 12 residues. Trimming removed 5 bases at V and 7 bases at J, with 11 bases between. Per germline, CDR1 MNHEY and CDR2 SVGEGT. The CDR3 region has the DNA TGTGCCAGCAGTCACGGTCCCCATGAAGCTTTCTTT. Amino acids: CASSHGPHEAFF.

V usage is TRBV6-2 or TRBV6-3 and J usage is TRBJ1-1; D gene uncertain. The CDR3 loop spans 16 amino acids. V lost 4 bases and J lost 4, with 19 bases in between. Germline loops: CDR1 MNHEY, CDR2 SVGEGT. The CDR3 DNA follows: TGTGCCAGCAGTTTTTCGGCACCACTTCGCGGCACTGAAGCTTTCTTT. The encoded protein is CASSFSAPLRGTEAFF.

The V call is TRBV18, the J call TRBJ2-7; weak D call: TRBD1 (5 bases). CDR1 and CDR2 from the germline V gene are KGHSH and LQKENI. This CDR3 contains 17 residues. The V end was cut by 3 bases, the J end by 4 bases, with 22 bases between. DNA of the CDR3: TGTGCCAGCTCACCCAGTTCCCTCGCGAGACAGAAATACGAGCAGTACGTC. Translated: CASSPSSLARQKYEQYV.

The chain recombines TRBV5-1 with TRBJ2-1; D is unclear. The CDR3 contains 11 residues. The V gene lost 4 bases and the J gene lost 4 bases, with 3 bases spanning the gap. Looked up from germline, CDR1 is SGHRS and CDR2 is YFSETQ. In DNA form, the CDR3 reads TGCGCCAGCAGCCTTTACAATGAGCAGTTCTTC. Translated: CASSLYNEQFF.

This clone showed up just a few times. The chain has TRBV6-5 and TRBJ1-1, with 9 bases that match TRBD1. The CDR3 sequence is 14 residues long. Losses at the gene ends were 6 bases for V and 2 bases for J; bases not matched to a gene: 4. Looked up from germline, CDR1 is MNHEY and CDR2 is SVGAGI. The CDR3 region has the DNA TGTGCCAGCAGAAGACAGGGGGTAAACACTGAAGCTTTCTTT. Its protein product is CASRRQGVNTEAFF.

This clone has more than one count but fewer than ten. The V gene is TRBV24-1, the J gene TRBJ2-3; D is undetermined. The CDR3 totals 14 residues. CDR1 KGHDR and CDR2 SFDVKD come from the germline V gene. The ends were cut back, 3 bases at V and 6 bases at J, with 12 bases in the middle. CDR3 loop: CATSDRPTHDTQYF. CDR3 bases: TGTGCCACCAGTGATCGTCCAACACATGATACGCAGTATTTT.

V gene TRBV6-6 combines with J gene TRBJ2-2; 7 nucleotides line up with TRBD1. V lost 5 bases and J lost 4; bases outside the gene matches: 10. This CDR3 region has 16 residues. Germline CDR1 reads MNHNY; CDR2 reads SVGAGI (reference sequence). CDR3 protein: CASSPGTASTTGELFF. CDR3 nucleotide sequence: TGTGCCAGCAGTCCCGGGACAGCGAGTACCACCGGGGAGCTGTTTTTT.

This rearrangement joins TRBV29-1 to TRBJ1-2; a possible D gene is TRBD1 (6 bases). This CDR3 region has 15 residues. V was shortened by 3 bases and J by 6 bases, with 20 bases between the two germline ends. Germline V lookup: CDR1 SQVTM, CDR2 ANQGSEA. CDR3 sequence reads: CSVDRGQAVGDGYTF. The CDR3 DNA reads TGCAGCGTTGACAGGGGCCAGGCCGTTGGGGATGGCTACACCTTC.

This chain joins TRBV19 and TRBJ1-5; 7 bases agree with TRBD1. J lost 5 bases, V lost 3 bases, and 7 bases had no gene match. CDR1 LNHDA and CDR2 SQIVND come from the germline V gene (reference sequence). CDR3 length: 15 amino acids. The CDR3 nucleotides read TGTGCCAGTAGTATGCTCAGGGGGAGTGATCAGCCCCAGCATTTT. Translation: CASSMLRGSDQPQHF.

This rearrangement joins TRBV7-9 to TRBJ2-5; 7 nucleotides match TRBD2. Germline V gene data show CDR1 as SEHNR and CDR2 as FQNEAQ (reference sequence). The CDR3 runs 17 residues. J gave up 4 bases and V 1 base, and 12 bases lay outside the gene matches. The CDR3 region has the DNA TGTGCCAGCAGCTTAGACGGGGGAGGGCGGCTCCGAGAGACCCAGTACTTC. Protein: CASSLDGGGRLRETQYF.

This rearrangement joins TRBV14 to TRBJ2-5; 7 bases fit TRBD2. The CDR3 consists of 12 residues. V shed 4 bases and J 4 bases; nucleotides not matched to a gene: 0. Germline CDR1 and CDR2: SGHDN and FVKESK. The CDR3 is CASSLAGETQYF. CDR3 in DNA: TGTGCCAGCAGCCTAGCGGGAGAGACCCAGTACTTC.

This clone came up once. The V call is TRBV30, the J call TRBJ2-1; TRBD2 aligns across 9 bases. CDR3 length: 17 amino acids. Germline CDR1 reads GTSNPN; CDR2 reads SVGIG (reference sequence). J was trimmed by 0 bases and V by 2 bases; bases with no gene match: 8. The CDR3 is CAWSFASGAPSYNEQFF. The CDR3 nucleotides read TGTGCCTGGAGTTTCGCTAGCGGGGCCCCCTCCTACAATGAGCAGTTCTTC.

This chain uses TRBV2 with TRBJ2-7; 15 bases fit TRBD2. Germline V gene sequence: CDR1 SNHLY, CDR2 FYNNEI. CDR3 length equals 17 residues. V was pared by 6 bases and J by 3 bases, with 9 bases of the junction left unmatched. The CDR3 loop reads CASRSDRTSGRGYEQYF. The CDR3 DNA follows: TGTGCCAGCAGATCAGATAGGACTAGCGGGAGGGGCTACGAGCAGTACTTC.

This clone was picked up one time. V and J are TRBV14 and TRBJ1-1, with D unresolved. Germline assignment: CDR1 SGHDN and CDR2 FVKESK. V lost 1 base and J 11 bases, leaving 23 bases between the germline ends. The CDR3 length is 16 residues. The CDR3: CASSQALAAAINRAFF. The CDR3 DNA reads TGTGCCAGCAGCCAAGCCTTGGCGGCAGCCATCAACCGGGCTTTCTTT.

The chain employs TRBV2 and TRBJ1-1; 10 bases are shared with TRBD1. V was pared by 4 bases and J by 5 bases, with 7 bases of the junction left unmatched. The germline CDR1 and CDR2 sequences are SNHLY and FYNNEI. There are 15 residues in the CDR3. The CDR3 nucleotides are TGTGCCAGCAGTGGACAGGGGGCGAAGGGGACTGAAGCTTTCTTT. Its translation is CASSGQGAKGTEAFF.

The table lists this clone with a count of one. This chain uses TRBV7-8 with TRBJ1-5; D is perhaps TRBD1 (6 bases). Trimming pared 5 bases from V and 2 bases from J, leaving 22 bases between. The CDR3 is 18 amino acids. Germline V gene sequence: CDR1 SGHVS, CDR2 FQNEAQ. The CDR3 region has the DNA TGTGCCAGCAGCATAGGGGACATCTCCCCCGGGGGCAATCAGCCCCAGCATTTT. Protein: CASSIGDISPGGNQPQHF.

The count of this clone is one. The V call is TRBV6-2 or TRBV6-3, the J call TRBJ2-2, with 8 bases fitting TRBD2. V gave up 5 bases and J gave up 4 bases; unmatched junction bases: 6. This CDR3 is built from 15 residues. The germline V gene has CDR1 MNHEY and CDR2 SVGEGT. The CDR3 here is CASSLGTRGTGELFF. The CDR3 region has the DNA TGTGCCAGCAGTCTGGGGACTAGGGGCACCGGGGAGCTGTTTTTT.